This T cell receptor beta chain was profiled in a study of lymphopenia after photon versus proton radiotherapy. A remark on this clone: The antigen remains undetermined.

Findings and caveats of the study: Authors raise, but do not show, better survival with proton therapy. Under photons, naive T cells and diversity fell while effector/memory populations rose. A bigger post-nadir fall in TCR diversity correlated inversely with survival time in deceased patients.

Assay used: immunoSEQ multiplex PCR; TCRdb lists only in-frame clones, some missing. The data contain tens of thousands of clones, more than 75% of them seen just once; the ten biggest clones take up 9.5% to 14%. J was trimmed by 6 bases and V by 1 base; bases with no gene match: 1. This CDR3 is 15 amino acids long. Per germline, CDR1 LGHNA and CDR2 YSLEER. The receptor comes from a man older than 75 with esophageal cancer. The chain links TRBV4-3 to TRBJ2-1; 12 bases align to TRBD1. Sequenced here: peripheral blood, sampled from a patient treated with proton-based radiotherapy. The CDR3 is CASSQGGQGANEQFF. The CDR3, as DNA: TGCGCCAGCAGCCAAGGGGGACAGGGGGCCAATGAGCAGTTCTTC.